Reported below is one T cell receptor beta chain. Losses at the gene ends were 0 bases for V and 7 bases for J; bases not matched to a gene: 9. The CDR3 has 16 residues. Germline CDR1 reads MNHEY; CDR2 reads SVGAGI. These data are taken from a study of blood T cell repertoires in COVID-19. Study at large: There were acute and convalescent COVID-19 samples, and they came from the United States, Italy and Spain. PBMCs, B-cell-depleted T cells, or T cells provided the cDNA or gDNA that made up the material.

Followed over time, Seattle patients had been enrolled while infection was active. As handled by the study authors: Reference gene primer amplification in the assay estimated nucleated cell counts. Profiled with immunoSEQ multiplex PCR; TCRdb holds only in-frame clones, not every one. D and trimming come from the DNA, and the V and J calls and clone size come from that table. The sample gives under 450,000 clones, about 88% of which show up once; about 1.6% is in the top ten. What was sequenced was peripheral blood. The chain joins TRBV6-5 to TRBJ2-1; TRBD2 matches 7 bases. This TCR was sampled from a woman aged 40-49 years with COVID-19, enrolled during active disease. The CDR3 is CASSYSSPSGFNEQFF. As DNA, the CDR3 is TGTGCCAGCAGTTACTCGAGTCCTAGCGGCTTTAATGAGCAGTTCTTC.